This T cell receptor (beta chain) was observed in a study of T-cell reconstitution after alpha-beta-depleted transplantation in children. This clonotype was detected many times. Unique molecular identifiers featured in how the TCRbeta library was prepared. TCRdb recomputed calls from the PCR reads with MiXCR, one row per CDR3 protein. The sample holds over 550,000 distinct CDR3 sequences, approximately 10% seen once. This TCR was recovered from a human donor who donated a stem cell graft to a child with acute myeloid leukemia. The source was PBMCs from the stem cell graft donor, collected from the stem cell graft.

The CDR3 bases are TGTGCTCTCTCCGGGACTAGCGGCACAGATACGCAGTATTTT. This codes for CALSGTSGTDTQYF. The chain couples TRBV10-3 to TRBJ2-3, with 10 bases lining up with TRBD2. The CDR3 is made up of 14 amino acids. Germline CDR1 and CDR2: ENHRY and SYGVKD.